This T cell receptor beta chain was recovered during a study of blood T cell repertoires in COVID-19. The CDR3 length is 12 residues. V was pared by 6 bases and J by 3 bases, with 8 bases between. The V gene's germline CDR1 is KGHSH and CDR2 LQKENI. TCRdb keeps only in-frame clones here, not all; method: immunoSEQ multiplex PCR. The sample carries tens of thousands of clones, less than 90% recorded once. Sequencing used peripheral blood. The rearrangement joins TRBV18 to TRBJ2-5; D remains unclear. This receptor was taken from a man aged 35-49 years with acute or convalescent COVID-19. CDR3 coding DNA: TGTGCCAGCTCTCACGAGGAAGAGACCCAGTACTTC. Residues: CASSHEEETQYF.